Listed below are T cell receptor beta chains from one sample, sequenced in a study of cytomegalovirus exposure and HLA in healthy donors. TCRdb's copy holds only in-frame clones and misses some; the assay was immunoSEQ multiplex PCR. The sample lists 150,000 to 200,000 clones, 80% occurring once. Material: PBMCs. These receptors all stem from a man between 18 and 35 years old in good health and CMV-seropositive. CDR3s include the opening cysteine and the closing phenylalanine or tryptophan. A D gene is named only where the DNA matches it firmly. Size is omitted from some rows. Given values are once, few, many or a class for expanded clones.

d_gene,j_gene,v_gene,abundance,CDR3nt,CDR3aa
TRBD1,TRBJ1-2,TRBV2,few,TGTGCCAGCCGAGACACAGGGGGTACTAACTATGGCTACACCTTC,CASRDTGGTNYGYTF
.,TRBJ1-1,TRBV27,once,TGTGCCAGCAGTTTCTTCCCGGGTCAACCGGGCACTGAAGCTTTCTTT,CASSFFPGQPGTEAFF
.,TRBJ2-3,TRBV5-4,once,TGTGCCAGCGCCGGGAACACACGAACAGATACGCAGTATTTT,CASAGNTRTDTQYF
TRBD1,TRBJ1-2,TRBV9,.,TGTGCCAGCAGCGCAAGAACGGGACAGGGCAACTATGGCTACACCTTC,CASSARTGQGNYGYTF
TRBD2,TRBJ2-5,TRBV4-3,.,TGCGCCAGCAGCCAAAGCGGGCCGGGACTAGCTTCGGAGACCCAGTACTTC,CASSQSGPGLASETQYF
.,TRBJ1-1,TRBV11-2,.,TGTGCCAGCAGCCTGCGTGGCAGGGAGAACACTGAAGCTTTCTTT,CASSLRGRENTEAFF
.,TRBJ1-2,TRBV14,.,TGTGCCAGCAGCCAAGATCTAAATTTCGGCAGGGTATTGGGCTACACCTTC,CASSQDLNFGRVLGYTF
TRBD2,TRBJ2-7,TRBV7-2,.,TGTGCCAGCAGATTAACTAGCGGCTCCTACGAGCAGTACTTC,CASRLTSGSYEQYF
.,TRBJ2-2,TRBV4-2,.,TGTGCCAGCAGCCAATGGGGGGGGCTCGGGGAGCTGTTTTTT,CASSQWGGLGELFF
TRBD1,TRBJ2-3,TRBV5-4,.,TGTGCCAGCAGCCAGGGGGAAAGCACAGATACGCAGTATTTT,CASSQGESTDTQYF
.,TRBJ2-1,TRBV5-1,.,TGCGCCAGCAGGCACGCAGGAGGGGCCGTCGACAATGAGCAGTTCTTC,CASRHAGGAVDNEQFF
.,TRBJ1-1,TRBV7-9,.,TGTGCCAGCAGCTCCATTTCGCAGGGAAGGAGCACTGAAGCTTTCTTT,CASSSISQGRSTEAFF
TRBD1,TRBJ1-5,TRBV6-5,.,TGTGCCAGCAGAGGGACAGATCGATCCCAGCCCCAGCATTTT,CASRGTDRSQPQHF
.,TRBJ1-3,TRBV6-5,.,TGTGCCAGCAGTTACGGCATCGGAAACACCATATATTTT,CASSYGIGNTIYF
.,TRBJ1-3,TRBV6-5,.,TGTGCCAGCAGATTCTCAGGGTCTGGAAACACCATATATTTT,CASRFSGSGNTIYF
.,TRBJ1-1,TRBV5-1,once,TGCGCCAGCAGCTTGGACTCGAGGAGGGCTGAAGCTTTCTTT,CASSLDSRRAEAFF
.,TRBJ1-2,TRBV28,.,TGTGCCAGCAACGGGGACACTAACGTCTATGGCTACACCTTC,CASNGDTNVYGYTF
TRBD1,TRBJ1-2,TRBV5-1,.,TGCGCCAGCAGCCCCCTGACAGGGGATAACTATGGCTACACCTTC,CASSPLTGDNYGYTF
.,TRBJ1-1,TRBV19,.,TGTGCCAGTAGTATCGGTGGGGCAGGGACTGAAGCTTTCTTT,CASSIGGAGTEAFF
.,TRBJ2-5,TRBV11-2,.,TGTGCCAGCAGCCGGAGTGGGGGGGCCCTGGAGACCCAGTACTTC,CASSRSGGALETQYF
.,TRBJ2-7,TRBV7-2,.,TGTGCCAGCAGTAATCGGGGTCCCTACGAGCAGTACTTC,CASSNRGPYEQYF
.,TRBJ2-1,TRBV28,.,TGTGCCAGCAGTTTAAGGCGGGGCACATCCTACAATGAGCAGTTCTTC,CASSLRRGTSYNEQFF
.,TRBJ1-1,TRBV6-5,once,TGTGCCGCCGCAGGTTGGGGGGAAAACACTGAAGCTTTCTTT,CAAAGWGENTEAFF
.,TRBJ2-7,TRBV7-6,.,TGTGCCAGCAGCCAACAGGGTGGCGAGCAGTACTTC,CASSQQGGEQYF
.,TRBJ1-2,TRBV14,few,TGTGCCAGCAGCCAAGACAGGGAGGTTCGGGGCTACACCTTC,CASSQDREVRGYTF
TRBD2,TRBJ2-1,TRBV5-1,.,TGCGCCAGCAGCTTGAGGCTAGCGGGCGGAAATGAGCAGTTCTTC,CASSLRLAGGNEQFF
.,TRBJ2-7,TRBV30,.,TGTGCCTGGAGTGTAGGGAGCGTCTCCTACGAGCAGTACTTC,CAWSVGSVSYEQYF
.,TRBJ2-7,TRBV5-6,few,TGTGCCAGCAGCTTGGGACTCCTGAGGGCGGAGCAGTACTTC,CASSLGLLRAEQYF
TRBD2,TRBJ2-2,TRBV9,.,TGTGCCAGCAGCGGCCGGGCTAGCGGGGACACCGGGGAGCTGTTTTTT,CASSGRASGDTGELFF
TRBD1,TRBJ2-1,TRBV11-2,.,TGTGCCAGCAGCTCCCGACAGGGGGCTAATGAGCAGTTCTTC,CASSSRQGANEQFF
.,TRBJ1-1,TRBV15,.,TGTGCCACCAGCAGAGAGAGCGCGGGATGGGTTGTCACTGAAGCTTTCTTT,CATSRESAGWVVTEAFF
.,TRBJ2-5,TRBV28,.,TGTGCCAGCAGTTCTGCGGGGCTGGGAGAGACCCAGTACTTC,CASSSAGLGETQYF
.,TRBJ2-2,TRBV4-3,.,TGCGCCAGCAGCCCGACTCTCCAGGGCACCGGGGAGCTGTTTTTT,CASSPTLQGTGELFF
.,TRBJ1-5,TRBV19,few,TGTGCCAGTAGCACCGCCGGGACTTTCTTCAATCAGCCCCAGCATTTT,CASSTAGTFFNQPQHF
.,TRBJ1-1,TRBV6-4,.,TGTGCCAGCAGTGACAGTCCGGGCACTGAAGCTTTCTTT,CASSDSPGTEAFF
.,TRBJ2-4,TRBV25-1,.,TGTGCCAGCAGTGATGATCTAGGGGGACCGAAAAACATTCAGTACTTC,CASSDDLGGPKNIQYF
TRBD1,TRBJ2-2,TRBV5-1,.,TGCGCCAGCAGCTTGTCGGCGGGACAGGGGGCCGGGGAGCTGTTTTTT,CASSLSAGQGAGELFF
.,TRBJ2-2,TRBV9,.,TGTGCCAGCAGCGTTACAGGGTCTTCCGGGGAGCTGTTTTTT,CASSVTGSSGELFF
.,TRBJ1-2,TRBV2,.,TGTGCCAGCAGTGATTCACCTGGATTTTATGGAGATGGCTACACCTTC,CASSDSPGFYGDGYTF
TRBD1,TRBJ2-5,TRBV6-5,.,TGTGCCAGCAGTTACACAGGGGCCACCGGTCCAGAGACCCAGTACTTC,CASSYTGATGPETQYF
.,TRBJ1-3,TRBV7-9,.,TGTGCCAGCAGCTTAGGAGGGATCTATTTCTCTGGAAACACCATATATTTT,CASSLGGIYFSGNTIYF
.,TRBJ1-3,TRBV6-5,.,TGTGCCGCAAGAAGACTAGGGACGAGTGGAAACACCATATATTTT,CAARRLGTSGNTIYF
.,TRBJ2-5,TRBV14,.,TGTGCCAGCAGCCAAGTCGGGGGGCAGAGAGAGACCCAGTACTTC,CASSQVGGQRETQYF
.,TRBJ1-1,TRBV5-1,.,TGCGCCAGCAGCTTCGCCGAGACAGCAAACACTGAAGCTTTCTTT,CASSFAETANTEAFF
.,TRBJ1-5,TRBV25-1,.,TGTGCCAGCAGTGAACTGGGGGCGGATCAGCCCCAGCATTTT,CASSELGADQPQHF
TRBD1,TRBJ2-7,TRBV27,.,TGTGCCAGCAGTTTCGCGCGCGCCGCTCCGGGACAGGGCGTGGGGGAGCAGTACTTC,CASSFARAAPGQGVGEQYF
TRBD1,TRBJ2-1,TRBV12-5,.,TGTGCTAGTGACCCGACAGGGTCTAATGAGCAGTTCTTC,CASDPTGSNEQFF
TRBD1,TRBJ2-1,TRBV10-2,.,TGCGCCAGTAGGGACAGGGACGGACTAGTGGGGGGCGATGAGCAGTTCTTC,CASRDRDGLVGGDEQFF
.,TRBJ1-4,TRBV7-9,.,TGTGCCAGCAGCCGGACTACGGCAACTAATGAAAAACTGTTTTTT,CASSRTTATNEKLFF
TRBD2,TRBJ2-5,TRBV7-7,.,TGTGCTAGCAGCTTAGGACTAGCGGGGCAAGAGACCCAGTACTTC,CASSLGLAGQETQYF
.,TRBJ1-6,TRBV5-6,.,TGTGCCAGCAGCTTGACTACAGGGTCTAATTCACCCCTCCACTTT,CASSLTTGSNSPLHF
TRBD2,TRBJ2-7,TRBV11-3,.,TGTGCCAGCAGCCTCGGACTAGCCCCCTACGAGCAGTACTTC,CASSLGLAPYEQYF
.,TRBJ2-1,TRBV10-3,.,TGTGCCATCAGTGAGCCCGCGGGACTCAAATACAATGAGCAGTTCTTC,CAISEPAGLKYNEQFF
TRBD1,TRBJ1-4,TRBV7-9,once,TGTGCCAGCAGCGCGACAGGGGGCGATGAAAAACTGTTTTTT,CASSATGGDEKLFF
.,TRBJ2-7,TRBV27,.,TGTGCCAGCAGGGTAACAGGGACCTACGAGCAGTACTTC,CASRVTGTYEQYF
.,TRBJ1-4,TRBV7-9,.,TGTGCCAGCAGCTTGGCAGAGGCAACTAATGAAAAACTGTTTTTT,CASSLAEATNEKLFF
TRBD1,TRBJ1-2,TRBV27,once,TGTGCCAGCAGTTTATCGTCACCGACAGGGCAGGGCTACACCTTC,CASSLSSPTGQGYTF
.,TRBJ1-1,TRBV9,.,TGTGCCAGCAGCGAGAGGCACCTGAACACTGAAGCTTTCTTT,CASSERHLNTEAFF
.,TRBJ1-1,TRBV10-3,.,TGTGCCATCAGTGACCCAGGGGACACTGAAGCTTTCTTT,CAISDPGDTEAFF